Sequencing of this T cell receptor beta chain was carried out in a study of cytomegalovirus exposure and HLA in healthy donors. Study results and caveats: In all likelihood, a cluster of highly shared sequence variants was a sequencing artifact. Accounts indicate the classifier identified cytomegalovirus status with strong specificity and sensitivity. Later on, an analysis found that several of the most significant clusters appeared to be linked to common viral pathogens, which included parvovirus B19. Excluded: some indistinguishable V segments such as TRBV6-2 and TRBV6-3.

The CDR3 is 14 residues long. Germline assignment: CDR1 LGHNT and CDR2 FRNRAP. Trimming removed 1 base at V and 8 bases at J, with 11 bases between. PCR primers comprised 60 Vbeta and 13 Jbeta primers. Using immunoSEQ multiplex PCR, the repertoire was profiled, and TCRdb retains in-frame clones only, with some absent. The sample yields some 200,000 clones, 75% to 90% seen once. As to this clone: What it binds is not known.

The rearrangement joins TRBV12-5 to TRBJ1-4; D gene uncertain. The receptor was isolated from a man between 35 and 55 years old in good health and CMV-seropositive. The sample taken for sequencing was PBMCs. CDR3 amino acids: CASGLELGREKLFF. CDR3 DNA: TGTGCTAGTGGTTTGGAACTGGGGAGAGAAAAACTGTTTTTT.